The 19 T cell receptor beta chains below come from one sample, sequenced in a study of early T cells in non-severe SARS-CoV-2 infection. MiXCR, run by TCRdb on the 5' RACE reads, gives a single entry per CDR3 protein. In the table there are about 48,000 distinct CDR3 sequences, under 7.5% of which are singletons. The specimen was whole blood, collected at baseline. The receptor source for this set is an adult who was a healthcare worker with PCR-confirmed SARS-CoV-2 infection or an uninfected control (not recorded which).

This clonotype was picked up many times. The CDR3 nucleotides are TGTGCCAGCAGTCTTAGGCTCTCTAAGGGGAACACTGAAGCTTTCTTT. Translated, it gives CASSLRLSKGNTEAFF. V usage is TRBV27 and J usage is TRBJ1-1; D gene unclear. Germline values: CDR1 MNHEY, CDR2 SMNVEV (reference sequence). Trimming pared 5 bases from V and 1 base from J, leaving 17 bases between. This CDR3 region has 16 residues.

This clonotype was observed many times. This chain uses TRBV11-3 with TRBJ1-2; 9 bases line up with TRBD1. This CDR3 has 21 residues. The ends lost 5 bases at V and 5 bases at J; junction bases unmatched: 27. Per the germline V gene, CDR1 is SGHNT and CDR2 is YENEEA. The CDR3 sequence is CASSPTGGEPLLALDGYGYTF. For the CDR3, the DNA is TGTGCCAGCAGCCCCACAGGGGGCGAACCCCTTTTAGCCCTGGATGGGTATGGCTACACCTTC.

This clonotype was seen ten or more times. J is TRBJ2-7 and V is TRBV27; either TRBD1 or TRBD2 may supply D (5 bases each). Trimming removed 5 bases at V and 1 base at J, with 15 bases between. This CDR3 has 15 residues. Germline loops: CDR1 MNHEY, CDR2 SMNVEV (reference sequence). Here the CDR3 DNA reads TGTGCCAGCAGTCTACATTGGGACGGGTCCTACGAGCAGTACTTC. Protein product: CASSLHWDGSYEQYF.

This clonotype was recorded many times. The genes are TRBV2 and TRBJ2-7; D gene uncertain. Trimming took off 2 bases at V and 6 bases at J, with 5 bases between the two ends. Germline V gene data show CDR1 as SNHLY and CDR2 as FYNNEI. The CDR3 consists of 11 residues. The CDR3 region has the DNA TGTGCCAGCAGTGAACGGGTCGAGCAGTACTTC. Amino acids: CASSERVEQYF.

This clonotype was recorded at least ten times. The chain joins TRBV7-2 to TRBJ2-1; D not resolved. Trimming removed 2 bases from V and 11 bases from J, with 10 bases in between. This CDR3 spans 12 amino acids. Per germline, CDR1 SGHTA and CDR2 FQGNSA. CDR3 coding DNA: TGTGCCAGCAGCTTACCCTTGGGGAAGCAGTTCTTC. Encoded protein: CASSLPLGKQFF. The entire variable domain, with the rest obtained from reference TRBV7-2 and TRBJ2-1, is as follows: GAGVSQSPSNKVTEKGKDVELRCDPISGHTALYWYRQSLGQGLEFLIYFQGNSAPDKSGLPSDRFSAERTGGSVSTLTIQRTQQEDSAVYLCASSLPLGKQFFGPGTRLTVL.

Ten or more counts support this clonotype. At one of its ends the junction is not consistent with the germline gene, which may arise from a read error. V gene TRBV19 combines with J gene TRBJ1-5; 10 bases agree with TRBD1. The CDR3 is 15 amino acids. Germline V gene lookup returns CDR1 LNHDA and CDR2 SQIVND (reference sequence). CDR3 loop: CASSTQTGGKQPQHF. CDR3 nucleotides: TGTGCCAGTTCGACTCAGACAGGGGGCAAACAGCCCCAGCATTTT.

This clonotype appeared many times. The junction does not match germline at one end; this may be a read error. J is TRBJ1-2 and V is TRBV20-1; TRBD1 might be the D (5 bases). The germline V gene has CDR1 DFQATT and CDR2 SNEGSKA (reference sequence). CDR3 length: 14 amino acids. This chain's CDR3 is CSARFPQGAGIFYF. The CDR3 bases are TGCAGTGCTAGATTTCCCCAGGGAGCTGGTATCTTCTACTTC.

This clonotype occurred many times. The chain links TRBV20-1 to TRBJ2-5; D gene ambiguous. The CDR3 loop spans 13 amino acids. Looked up from germline, CDR1 is DFQATT and CDR2 is SNEGSKA (reference sequence). The V end lost 3 bases, the J end lost 0 bases, and 8 bases lay between the germline ends. The CDR3 nucleotides read TGCAGTGCTAGTCCAGGAGACCAAGAGACCCAGTACTTC. This encodes CSASPGDQETQYF.

The chain combines TRBV4-2 with TRBJ2-4; no clear D gene. Germline values: CDR1 LGHNA, CDR2 YNFKEQ. The CDR3 contains 13 residues. Trimming pared 0 bases from V and 5 bases from J, leaving 5 bases between. CDR3 bases: TGTGCCAGCAGCCAAGATAGGCAAAACATTCAGTACTTC. It translates to CASSQDRQNIQYF.

V and J are TRBV3-1 and TRBJ2-4; TRBD2 matches at 10 bases. This CDR3 is built from 19 residues. V gave up 4 bases and J gave up 3 bases; unmatched junction bases: 15. Germline V gene data show CDR1 as LGHDT and CDR2 as YNNKEL (reference sequence). The CDR3 DNA reads TGTGCCAGCAGCCCTAATAGGGGGACTAGCGTTAAGGTCAAAAACATTCAGTACTTC. It translates to CASSPNRGTSVKVKNIQYF.

This rearrangement joins TRBV2 to TRBJ2-1; D tentatively reads TRBD1 or TRBD2 (5 bases each). Deletions cut 5 bases from V and 10 bases from J, with 15 bases between. Germline CDR1 and CDR2: SNHLY and FYNNEI. This CDR3 is built from 13 residues. The chain's CDR3 is CASSPWGTLEQFF. The DNA for the CDR3 is TGTGCCAGCAGTCCCTGGGGGACCCTGGAGCAGTTCTTC.

This clonotype was found many times. The V gene is TRBV13, the J gene TRBJ2-1; D perhaps matches TRBD1 (6 bases). Trimming cost V 5 bases and J 0 bases, with 14 bases left between them. This CDR3 has 16 residues. Germline V gives CDR1 PRHDT, CDR2 FYEKMQ (reference sequence). CDR3 residues: CASSRGGRSSYNEQFF. The CDR3 region has the DNA TGTGCCAGCAGCAGAGGGGGAAGAAGCTCCTACAATGAGCAGTTCTTC.

This clonotype was seen a few times. V and J are TRBV6-1 and TRBJ2-7, with a tentative D call TRBD1 (6 bases). Trimming stripped 6 bases from V and 0 bases from J, with 15 bases between. CDR1 is MNHNS and CDR2 is SASEGT in the germline V gene. The CDR3 is 15 amino acids. The CDR3 spells CASSLEDSGSYEQYF. CDR3 in DNA: TGTGCCAGCAGCCTGGAGGACAGCGGCTCCTACGAGCAGTACTTC.

The genes are TRBV11-2 and TRBJ1-1; 9 nucleotides agree with TRBD1. Looked up from germline, CDR1 is SGHAT and CDR2 is FQNNGV. This CDR3 contains 16 residues. V gave up 5 bases and J gave up 4 bases; unmatched junction bases: 11. The CDR3 DNA follows: TGTGCCAGCAGCACCGGGACAGGGATTATTCGCACTGAAGCTTTCTTT. This sequence encodes CASSTGTGIIRTEAFF.

In its sample, this clonotype was seen many times. The chain's CDR3 is CETDQETQYF. DNA for the CDR3: TGTGAAACGGACCAAGAGACCCAGTACTTC. The chain couples TRBV19 to TRBJ2-5; no firm D call. From germline, CDR1 is LNHDA and CDR2 SQIVND (reference sequence). CDR3 length: 10 amino acids.

The chain employs TRBV29-1 and TRBJ1-1; D might be TRBD1 (6 bases). CDR3 length equals 14 residues. V was clipped by 4 bases and J by 11 bases, with 23 bases between them. Germline-derived CDR1 and CDR2 are SQVTM and ANQGSEA. In DNA, the CDR3 is TGCAGCGTTGCCCCAGGGGTCTTCAGGGAGTCTGCTTTCTTT. The encoded protein is CSVAPGVFRESAFF.

This clonotype was observed many times. The chain has TRBV29-1 and TRBJ1-4, with D perhaps matching TRBD1 (5 bases). This CDR3 region has 11 residues. The V gene's germline CDR1 is SQVTM and CDR2 ANQGSEA. V dropped 6 bases and J dropped 8 bases, with 10 bases sitting between them. The CDR3 here is CSVGTGEKLFF. CDR3 DNA: TGCAGCGTCGGGACTGGCGAAAAACTGTTTTTT.

This clonotype was detected ten times or more. V usage is TRBV27 and J usage is TRBJ2-3; D is unresolved. Germline assignment: CDR1 MNHEY and CDR2 SMNVEV (reference sequence). This CDR3 region has 13 residues. V lost 4 bases and J 6 bases, leaving 11 bases between the germline ends. This chain's CDR3 is CASSSPQPDTQYF. Here the CDR3 DNA reads TGTGCCAGCAGTTCCCCTCAACCGGATACGCAGTATTTT.

This clonotype was picked up many times. The V call is TRBV7-9, the J call TRBJ1-2; D uncertain. From germline, CDR1 is SEHNR and CDR2 FQNEAQ (reference sequence). V was trimmed by 1 base and J by 4 bases, leaving 13 bases between them. This CDR3 contains 15 residues. The CDR3: CASSLGEGTFYGYTF. CDR3 nucleotide sequence: TGTGCCAGCAGCTTAGGAGAAGGCACCTTCTATGGCTACACCTTC.